Listed below are T cell receptor beta chains from one sample, sequenced in a study of cytomegalovirus exposure and HLA in healthy donors. Libraries were prepared by immunoSEQ multiplex PCR; TCRdb keeps only in-frame clonotypes and omits some of them. The profile shows 200,000 to 250,000 clones, 76% of them singletons. Sequencing used PBMCs. All receptors derive from a man in his late teens or twenties in good health and CMV-seronegative. CDR3s include the opening cysteine and the closing phenylalanine or tryptophan. The D gene is left open where the match is weak. Part of the rows lack a size; the others show once, few, many or a class for expanded clones.

len	d_gene	abundance	v_gene	j_gene	CDR3aa	CDR3nt
15	TRBD1	once	TRBV6-6	TRBJ1-5	CASSYTGESDQPQHF	TGTGCCAGCAGTTACACAGGGGAATCGGATCAGCCCCAGCATTTT
18	.	few	TRBV19	TRBJ1-5	CASSAMLFVVNSNQPQHF	TGTGCCAGTAGCGCAATGCTCTTTGTAGTAAATAGCAATCAGCCCCAGCATTTT
15	.	.	TRBV5-4	TRBJ2-6	CASSLRSSGANVLTF	TGTGCCAGCAGCCTAAGATCCTCTGGGGCCAACGTCCTGACTTTC
13	.	.	TRBV6-5	TRBJ2-3	CASSYGEWDTQYF	TGTGCCAGCAGTTACGGGGAGTGGGATACGCAGTATTTT
16	.	.	TRBV28	TRBJ1-6	CASSSITGAKNSPLHF	TGTGCCAGCAGTTCTATAACAGGTGCTAAGAATTCACCCCTCCACTTT
13	TRBD2	.	TRBV29-1	TRBJ2-1	CSARTSGSPSGFF	TGCAGCGCCCGGACTAGCGGGAGCCCTTCAGGGTTCTTC
11	TRBD1	.	TRBV30	TRBJ1-2	CAWSLGQGVGF	TGTGCCTGGAGCCTAGGACAGGGGGTGGGCTTC
16	.	.	TRBV7-3	TRBJ2-6	CASSLTRGGGANVLTF	TGTGCCAGCAGCTTAACTAGGGGCGGTGGGGCCAACGTCCTGACTTTC
15	.	.	TRBV30	TRBJ2-1	CAWSVSEGLYNEQFF	TGTGCCTGGAGTGTTAGTGAGGGTCTTTACAATGAGCAGTTCTTC
15	TRBD1	.	TRBV6-1	TRBJ2-1	CASSTGGTGYNEQFF	TGTGCCAGCAGTACGGGCGGGACAGGCTACAATGAGCAGTTCTTC
14	.	.	TRBV23-1	TRBJ1-2	CASSQSRQINGYTF	TGCGCCAGCAGTCAATCGAGACAGATAAATGGCTACACCTTC
11	.	.	TRBV20-1	TRBJ1-1	CSARTDTEAFF	TGCAGTGCTCGGACAGACACTGAAGCTTTCTTT
15	TRBD2	.	TRBV7-3	TRBJ2-5	CASSSGGAPQETQYF	TGTGCCAGCAGCTCGGGAGGGGCGCCCCAAGAGACCCAGTACTTC
15	TRBD2	.	TRBV18	TRBJ2-7	CASSPSIAGDYEQYF	TGTGCCAGCTCTCCTTCGATAGCGGGAGATTACGAGCAGTACTTC